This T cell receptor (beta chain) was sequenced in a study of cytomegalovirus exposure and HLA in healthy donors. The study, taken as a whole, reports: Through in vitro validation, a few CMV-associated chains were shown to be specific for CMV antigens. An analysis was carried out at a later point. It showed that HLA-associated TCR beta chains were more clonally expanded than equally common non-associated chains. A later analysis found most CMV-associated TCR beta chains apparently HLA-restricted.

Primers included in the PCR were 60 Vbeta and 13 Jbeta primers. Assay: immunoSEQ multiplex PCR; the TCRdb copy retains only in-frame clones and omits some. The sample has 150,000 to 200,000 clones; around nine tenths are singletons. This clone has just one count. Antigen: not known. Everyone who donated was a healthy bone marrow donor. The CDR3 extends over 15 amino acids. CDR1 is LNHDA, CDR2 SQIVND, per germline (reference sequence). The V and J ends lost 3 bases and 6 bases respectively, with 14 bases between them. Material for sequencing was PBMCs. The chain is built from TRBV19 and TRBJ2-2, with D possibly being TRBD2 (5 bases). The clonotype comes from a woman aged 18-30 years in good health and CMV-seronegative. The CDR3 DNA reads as TGTGCCAGTAGTATCTTAGTAGGGCGGGCCGGGGAGCTGTTTTTT. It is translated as CASSILVGRAGELFF.